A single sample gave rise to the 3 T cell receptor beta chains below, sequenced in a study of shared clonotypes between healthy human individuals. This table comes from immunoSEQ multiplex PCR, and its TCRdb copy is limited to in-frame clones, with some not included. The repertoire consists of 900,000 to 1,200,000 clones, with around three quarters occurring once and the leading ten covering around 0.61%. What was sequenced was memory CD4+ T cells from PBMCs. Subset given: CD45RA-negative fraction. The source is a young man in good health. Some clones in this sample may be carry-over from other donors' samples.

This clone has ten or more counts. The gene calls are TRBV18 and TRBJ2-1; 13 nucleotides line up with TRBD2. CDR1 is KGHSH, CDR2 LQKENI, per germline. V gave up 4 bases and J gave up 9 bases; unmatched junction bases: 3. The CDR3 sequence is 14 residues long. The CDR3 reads CASSRTSGSAEQFF. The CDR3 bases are TGTGCCAGCTCACGGACTAGCGGGAGTGCTGAGCAGTTCTTC.

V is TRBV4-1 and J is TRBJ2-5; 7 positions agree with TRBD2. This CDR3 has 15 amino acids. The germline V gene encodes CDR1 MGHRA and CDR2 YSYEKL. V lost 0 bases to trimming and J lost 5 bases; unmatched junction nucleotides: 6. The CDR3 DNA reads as TGCGCCAGCAGCCAAGATGGGGGGGATGGGGAGACCCAGTACTTC. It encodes CASSQDGGDGETQYF.

The DNA of the CDR3 is TGTGCCAGCAGCCAATTAGGGGCGAATGAAAAACTGTTTTTT. Translating it yields CASSQLGANEKLFF. The chain recombines TRBV11-2 with TRBJ1-4; tentatively, D is TRBD1 (5 bases). In germline, CDR1 is SGHAT, CDR2 FQNNGV. The CDR3 length is 14 residues. Trimming stripped 5 bases from V and 5 bases from J, with 12 bases between.